This is a list of T cell receptor beta chains from one sample in a study of T cell responses to AZD1222 COVID-19 vaccine. Using immunoSEQ multiplex PCR, the repertoire was profiled, and TCRdb retains in-frame clones only, with some absent. The sample lists roughly 90,000 clones, around 86% occurring once. Source: peripheral blood, taken on day 0 of AZD1222 vaccination. Receptor source: an adult in good health. The CDR3 runs from the conserved cysteine through the conserved F or W. Fields, in order: CDR3 length, clone size, D gene, J gene, V gene, CDR3 protein, CDR3 DNA. The D gene is left open where the match is weak. Clone size is shown for a subset of rows, as once, few, many or a class of expanded clone.

>18|.|.|TRBJ2-3|TRBV7-6
CASSLGANWRDSTDTQYF
TGTGCCAGCAGCTTGGGGGCTAATTGGCGGGACAGCACAGATACGCAGTATTTT
>19|once|TRBD2|TRBJ2-6|TRBV7-9
CASSLGMAGGSSGANVLTF
TGTGCCAGCAGCTTAGGTATGGCGGGAGGGAGCTCTGGGGCCAACGTCCTGACTTTC
>14|.|.|TRBJ2-5|TRBV3-1/TRBV3-2
CASSHDRGMGTQYF
TGTGCCAGCAGCCACGATCGGGGTATGGGGACCCAGTACTTC
>15|few|.|TRBJ1-1|TRBV6-2/TRBV6-3
CASSDNNSGDTEAFF
TGTGCCAGCAGCGATAATAATTCAGGGGACACTGAAGCTTTCTTT
>19|.|TRBD2|TRBJ2-1|TRBV7-9
CASSLGSGTSGRGYNEQFF
TGTGCCAGCAGCTTAGGTTCCGGGACTAGCGGGAGGGGTTACAATGAGCAGTTCTTC
>13|.|TRBD1|TRBJ1-1|TRBV7-8
CASSVQGPRATFF
TGTGCCAGCAGCGTACAGGGGCCGCGGGCGACTTTCTTT
>18|.|TRBD2|TRBJ2-1|TRBV3-1/TRBV3-2
CASSQELSSGSSYNEQFF
TGTGCCAGCAGCCAAGAGTTGTCTAGCGGGAGCTCCTACAATGAGCAGTTCTTC
>16|.|.|TRBJ2-2|TRBV4-2
CASSQDSQGRPGELFF
TGTGCCAGCAGCCAAGATTCGCAGGGGAGACCCGGGGAGCTGTTTTTT
>17|.|.|TRBJ1-6|TRBV5-7
CASSLAGMAYRNSPLHF
TGTGCCAGCAGCTTGGCAGGGATGGCGTATAGGAATTCACCCCTCCACTTT
>16|.|.|TRBJ1-2|TRBV3-1/TRBV3-2
CASSQDRHWSYYGYTF
TGTGCCAGCAGCCAAGATCGCCACTGGTCCTACTATGGCTACACCTTC
>15|.|TRBD2|TRBJ2-5|TRBV4-1
CASSLPGLPQETQYF
TGCGCCAGCAGCCTCCCGGGACTACCACAAGAGACCCAGTACTTC
>15|.|.|TRBJ2-1|TRBV2
CASSEGAGLYNEQFF
TGTGCCAGCAGTGAAGGTGCGGGTCTATACAATGAGCAGTTCTTC
>19|.|TRBD2|TRBJ2-1|TRBV11-2
CASSLAAAGGTSSYNEQFF
TGTGCCAGCAGCTTAGCGGCGGCGGGAGGCACCAGCTCCTACAATGAGCAGTTCTTC
>13|.|.|TRBJ2-1|TRBV13
CASSSRLRGQQFF
TGTGCCAGCAGCTCACGTCTTCGCGGACAGCAGTTCTTC
>14|.|.|TRBJ2-1|TRBV5-1
CASRTWGPYNEQFF
TGCGCCAGCCGGACCTGGGGGCCCTACAATGAGCAGTTCTTC
>12|.|.|TRBJ2-7|TRBV30
CAWSRGLDEQYF
TGTGCCTGGAGTAGGGGGTTAGACGAGCAGTACTTC
>14|.|.|TRBJ1-1|TRBV27
CASSLGQQNTEAFF
TGTGCCAGCAGTTTAGGGCAGCAGAACACTGAAGCTTTCTTT
>16|.|.|TRBJ1-3|TRBV11-2
CASSLVGDIAGNTIYF
TGTGCCAGCAGCTTAGTTGGGGACATTGCCGGAAACACCATATATTTT
>13|.|.|TRBJ1-5|TRBV6-5
CASHSYSNQPQHF
TGTGCCAGCCATTCATATAGCAATCAGCCCCAGCATTTT
>13|.|.|TRBJ2-1|TRBV18
CASSDSRGNEQFF
TGTGCCAGCTCGGACTCTAGGGGCAATGAGCAGTTCTTC
>14|.|.|TRBJ1-1|TRBV11-2
CASSQWDGNTEAFF
TGTGCCAGCAGCCAGTGGGATGGGAACACTGAAGCTTTCTTT
>14|.|TRBD1|TRBJ1-5|TRBV5-8
CASSRDSRNQPQHF
TGTGCCAGCAGCCGGGACAGTCGAAATCAGCCCCAGCATTTT
>14|.|TRBD1|TRBJ1-3|TRBV19
CASRGQGHGSTIYF
TGTGCCAGTCGGGGACAGGGACATGGGAGCACCATATATTTT
>13|.|TRBD1|TRBJ2-1|TRBV30
CAWSATGVNEQFF
TGTGCCTGGAGCGCCACAGGGGTCAATGAGCAGTTCTTC
>17|.|TRBD1|TRBJ2-7|TRBV6-1
CASSETDRGQHLYEQYF
TGTGCCAGCAGTGAAACGGACAGGGGTCAACATCTCTACGAGCAGTACTTC
>15|.|TRBD1|TRBJ2-1|TRBV2
CASTSTGQIYNEQFF
TGTGCCAGCACCTCAACGGGACAGATATACAATGAGCAGTTCTTC
>15|.|.|TRBJ1-2|TRBV18
CASSPTGGEGYGYTF
TGTGCCAGCTCACCAACTGGGGGTGAGGGCTATGGCTACACCTTC
>15|few|.|TRBJ2-7|TRBV27
CASSSTGLQNYEQYF
TGTGCCAGCAGTTCAACGGGACTCCAAAATTACGAGCAGTACTTC
>14|.|.|TRBJ2-1|TRBV2
CASSGELGNNEQFF
TGTGCCAGCAGTGGCGAATTAGGTAACAATGAGCAGTTCTTC
>13|.|.|TRBJ1-6|TRBV30
CAWSVQARGPLHF
TGTGCCTGGAGTGTACAAGCGAGGGGACCCCTCCACTTT
>15|.|TRBD2|TRBJ2-1|TRBV7-9
CASSPVLAVYNEQFF
TGTGCCAGCAGCCCCGTGCTAGCGGTCTACAATGAGCAGTTCTTC
>24|.|TRBD2|TRBJ2-3|TRBV7-3
CASSLIGPGSTGTSGTGSTDTQYF
TGTGCCAGCAGCTTAATCGGTCCGGGGTCCACCGGGACTAGCGGGACGGGGAGCACAGATACGCAGTATTTT
>15|.|.|TRBJ1-1|TRBV5-4
CASSSAAWGDTEAFF
TGTGCCAGCAGCTCCGCAGCTTGGGGGGACACTGAAGCTTTCTTT
>15|.|.|TRBJ1-2|TRBV4-2
CASSQVVQSDRGYTF
TGTGCCAGCAGCCAAGTCGTACAATCCGATCGTGGCTACACCTTC
>11|once|.|TRBJ2-7|TRBV18
CASSEGYEQYF
TGTGCCAGCTCAGAGGGGTACGAGCAGTACTTC
>14|.|.|TRBJ2-3|TRBV4-1
CASSRALSTDTQYF
TGCGCCAGCAGCAGAGCCCTTAGCACAGATACGCAGTATTTT
>13|.|.|TRBJ1-1|TRBV6-5
CASSYPLSTEAFF
TGTGCCAGCAGTTACCCCTTGAGCACTGAAGCTTTCTTT
>14|.|.|TRBJ2-7|TRBV6-1
CASSEMRGPSEQYF
TGTGCCAGCAGTGAAATGCGGGGACCGAGCGAGCAGTACTTC